The following is a TCR beta chain sequence with its context. Its antigen remains unidentified. This sample is part of a study of chemoradiotherapy in HPV16-positive cancers. Study conclusions and caveats: Only a couple of HPV16-positive patients supplied the functional HPV-specificity definition. Non-HPV-specific T cells did not expand in tumors during treatment, whereas candidate HPV-specific clones and E7-related motifs did.

Trimming removed 5 bases from V and 7 bases from J, with 15 bases in between. Germline CDR1 and CDR2: SGHTA and FQGNSA. The CDR3 loop spans 15 amino acids. The assay was immunoSEQ multiplex PCR, and TCRdb's table has in-frame clones only and misses some. The top ten clones hold 2.5% to 3.5% of a sample with 25,000 to 40,000 clones, around 89% of them seen once. The V call is TRBV7-2, the J call TRBJ1-6; a possible D gene is TRBD1 (6 bases). This clonotype originated in a human donor with HPV-associated anogenital cancer. Here the sequenced sample was blood, taken from a patient who underwent chemoradiotherapy. CDR3 residues: CASSRTGSENSPLHF. The CDR3 nucleotides are TGTGCCAGCAGCCGAACAGGGAGCGAGAATTCACCCCTCCACTTT.